The 21 T cell receptor beta chains in this list originate from one sample, sequenced in a study of shared clonotypes between healthy human individuals. The method was immunoSEQ multiplex PCR; TCRdb's version includes in-frame clones alone and lacks a portion of them. The sample has over 400,000 clones, 65% to 85% seen once. Sequencing was performed on PBMCs. The origin of the receptors is a middle-aged woman in good health. Some clones in this sample may be carry-over from other donors' samples.

About this clone: Given a far larger clone just one base away, this is likely a sequencing read error. The V gene is TRBV30, the J gene TRBJ2-4; the D is unclear. The CDR3 runs to 14 residues. Trimming pared 2 bases from V and 5 bases from J, leaving 13 bases between. Germline CDR1 and CDR2: GTSNPN and SVGIG (reference sequence). The chain's CDR3 is CAWSPRGRENIQYF. The CDR3 DNA sequence: TGTGCCTGGAGTCCACGCGGACGGGAAAACATTCAGTACTTC.

As concerns this clone: A far larger clone is just one base off, so this is likely a read error. The J gene is TRBJ2-5, the V gene TRBV5-4, with TRBD1 matching over 9 bases. There are 15 residues in the CDR3. Per the germline V gene, CDR1 is SGHNT and CDR2 is YYREEE (reference sequence). The CDR3 region is CASIEAGTGKETQHF. The CDR3 coding sequence is TGTGCCAGCATCGAAGCCGGGACAGGGAAAGAGACCCAGCACTTC.

The genes are TRBV9 and TRBJ1-4; 8 positions agree with TRBD1. This CDR3 has 15 residues. CDR1 is SGDLS and CDR2 is YYNGEE in the germline V gene. Trimming removed 3 bases from V and 8 bases from J; junction bases left unmatched: 9. CDR3 sequence reads: CASSAPGQAFEKLFF. The DNA for the CDR3 is TGTGCCAGCAGCGCGCCGGGACAGGCCTTCGAAAAACTGTTTTTT.

This clone was picked up one time. The chain is built from TRBV6-1 and TRBJ2-3; 7 bases are a match to TRBD2. The CDR3 loop spans 14 amino acids. Trimming took 4 bases from V and 2 from J; bases not matched to a gene: 3. CDR1 MNHNS and CDR2 SASEGT come from the germline V gene. The CDR3 protein is CASSVLANTDTQYF. Written as DNA, the CDR3 is TGTGCCAGCAGTGTACTAGCGAACACAGATACGCAGTATTTT.

The chain joins TRBV19 to TRBJ2-3, with D perhaps being TRBD1 or TRBD2 (6 bases each). Deletions cut 6 bases from V and 8 bases from J, with 12 bases between. Germline V gene lookup returns CDR1 LNHDA and CDR2 SQIVND (reference sequence). This CDR3 comprises 12 residues. The CDR3 DNA reads TGTGCCAGTAGGGGGGGCGGAGGTACGCAGTATTTT. Translation gives CASRGGGGTQYF.

The chain employs TRBV30 and TRBJ2-1; a possible D gene is TRBD2 (6 bases). Trimming pared 5 bases from V and 2 bases from J, leaving 10 bases between. The length of the CDR3 is 13 residues. Per germline, CDR1 GTSNPN and CDR2 SVGIG (reference sequence). The CDR3 DNA is TGTGCCTGGCGAGCGGGCCCCTACAATGAGCAGTTCTTC. Protein: CAWRAGPYNEQFF. The full variable domain, rest sourced from reference TRBV30 and TRBJ2-1, is SQTIHQWPATLVQPVGSPLSLECTVEGTSNPNLYWYRQAAGRGLQLLFYSVGIGQISSEVPQNLSASRPQDRQFILSSKKLLLSDSGFYLCAWRAGPYNEQFFGPGTRLTVL.

This clone was picked up one time. J is TRBJ2-1 and V is TRBV27; 10 bases match TRBD2. J was trimmed by 7 bases and V by 4 bases; bases with no gene match: 13. Per germline, CDR1 MNHEY and CDR2 SMNVEV (reference sequence). The CDR3 is 17 amino acids. CDR3 nucleotide sequence: TGTGCCAGCAGTTATATGGGTGTAGCGGGAGGTTTAAATGAGCAGTTCTTC. As protein: CASSYMGVAGGLNEQFF.

The table lists this clone with a few counts. V usage is TRBV6-1 and J usage is TRBJ2-7; maybe TRBD2 (6 bases). The CDR3 totals 15 residues. The germline gives CDR1 MNHNS, CDR2 SASEGT. V was pared by 2 bases and J by 0 bases, with 11 bases between. CDR3 bases: TGTGCCAGCAGTGAACTGGACGGGAGCTCCTACGAGCAGTACTTC. Its protein product is CASSELDGSSYEQYF.

This clone was recorded at least ten times. The chain employs TRBV2 and TRBJ2-6, with D perhaps TRBD1 (6 bases). This CDR3 region has 15 residues. V dropped 7 bases and J dropped 4 bases, with 14 bases sitting between them. Germline lookup yields CDR1 SNHLY and CDR2 FYNNEI. CDR3 protein: CASTGDASGANVLTF. DNA of the CDR3: TGTGCCAGCACAGGGGACGCTTCCGGGGCCAACGTCCTGACTTTC.

The V gene is TRBV28, the J gene TRBJ1-2; no reliable D call. V was cut by 3 bases and J by 6 bases, with 20 bases left in between. Germline values: CDR1 MDHEN, CDR2 SYDVKM. This CDR3 has 16 amino acids. The CDR3 sequence: CASSFRKFSVRHGYTF. The CDR3 DNA reads TGTGCCAGCAGTTTTCGTAAGTTTAGCGTCAGACATGGCTACACCTTC.

CDR3 loop: CASSGTGRDTEAFF. The CDR3 DNA reads TGTGCCAGCTCTGGTACAGGGCGCGACACTGAAGCTTTCTTT. This chain joins TRBV6-1 and TRBJ1-1; possibly TRBD1 for D (6 bases). The CDR3 is made up of 14 amino acids. CDR1 MNHNS and CDR2 SASEGT come from the germline V gene. Trimming cost V 8 bases and J 3 bases, with 16 bases left between them.

About this clone itself: A read error is likely here: a far larger clone is one base away. Other DNA sequences within the sample encode an identical CDR3. This rearrangement joins TRBV4-3 to TRBJ1-1; possibly TRBD1 for D (5 bases). The V end was cut by 0 bases, the J end by 4 bases, with 24 bases between. Germline V gene sequence: CDR1 LGHNA, CDR2 YSLEER. The CDR3 is 19 residues long. CDR3 coding DNA: TGCGCCAGCAGCCAAGATCTAATTGGACAAGGGAGGACTAGCACTGAAGCTTTCTTT. This codes for CASSQDLIGQGRTSTEAFF.

This clone was found once. The V and J genes are TRBV28 and TRBJ1-5, with D perhaps TRBD1 (6 bases). CDR3 length: 15 amino acids. Trimming shortened V by 2 bases and J by 0 bases, and 8 bases separated the two germline ends. From germline, CDR1 is MDHEN and CDR2 SYDVKM. CDR3 DNA sequence: TGTGCCAGCAGTTTAACAGGGCATAGCAATCAGCCCCAGCATTTT. Its translation: CASSLTGHSNQPQHF.

The table lists this clone with many counts. The chain is built from TRBV2 and TRBJ2-2; TRBD2 might be the D (7 bases). Trimming stripped 3 bases from V and 6 bases from J, with 14 bases between. The germline V gene has CDR1 SNHLY and CDR2 FYNNEI. The CDR3 sequence is 15 residues long. The CDR3 is CASSEGQGRAGELFF. The DNA for the CDR3 is TGTGCCAGCAGTGAGGGGCAGGGGAGGGCCGGGGAGCTGTTTTTT.

This clone has only one observation. J is TRBJ2-1 and V is TRBV4-1; 11 positions match TRBD2. Trimming took 1 base from V and 7 from J; bases not matched to a gene: 9. Per germline, CDR1 MGHRA and CDR2 YSYEKL. The CDR3 contains 17 residues. The CDR3 sequence: CASSQGAASGRRNEQFF. The CDR3 coding sequence is TGCGCCAGCAGCCAAGGGGCGGCTAGCGGGAGGCGGAATGAGCAGTTCTTC.

The table lists this clone with a count of one. The gene calls are TRBV4-1 and TRBJ1-2; D is undetermined. Deletions cut 3 bases from V and 4 bases from J, with 12 bases between. This CDR3 comprises 14 residues. Germline loops: CDR1 MGHRA, CDR2 YSYEKL. The CDR3 region is CASSQKDFPYGYTF. CDR3 nucleotides: TGCGCCAGCAGCCAGAAAGATTTTCCCTATGGCTACACCTTC.

This clone was observed a handful of times. The chain is built from TRBV4-3 and TRBJ2-1; 10 nucleotides line up with TRBD2. Germline assignment: CDR1 LGHNA and CDR2 YSLEER. This CDR3 has 16 amino acids. V was pared by 3 bases and J by 4 bases, with 6 bases of the junction left unmatched. CDR3 bases: TGCGCCAGCAGCCAGACCACTAGCGGGGATTACAATGAGCAGTTCTTC. It is translated as CASSQTTSGDYNEQFF.

The chain uses TRBV2 and TRBJ1-4; D is unclear. The V end lost 6 bases, the J end lost 8 bases, and 16 bases lay between the germline ends. CDR1 SNHLY and CDR2 FYNNEI come from the germline V gene. This CDR3 contains 14 residues. CDR3: CASRAGPRSEKLFF. As DNA, the CDR3 is TGTGCCAGCAGAGCCGGGCCCCGCTCGGAAAAACTGTTTTTT.

Concerning this clone itself: A far more abundant clone sits one base away, making this likely a read error. The chain employs TRBV5-6 and TRBJ1-5; 11 positions match TRBD1. V shed 8 bases and J 7 bases; nucleotides not matched to a gene: 14. Germline CDR1 and CDR2: SGHDT and YYEEEE. The CDR3 has 16 amino acids. DNA for the CDR3: TGTGCCAGAAGCAGCCGGACAGGGGGCTTGGGCCAGCCCCAGCATTTT. Its translation is CARSSRTGGLGQPQHF.

This chain links TRBV5-5 with TRBJ2-7; 12 nucleotides line up with TRBD2. The junction had 10 bases not matched to a gene; V was cut back by 0 bases and J by 0 bases. The CDR3 runs 19 residues. Per the germline V gene, CDR1 is SGHKS and CDR2 is YYEKEE (reference sequence). Here the CDR3 reads CASSLGVTSGSLGSYEQYF. CDR3 nucleotide sequence: TGTGCCAGCAGCTTGGGGGTGACTAGCGGGAGTCTTGGCTCCTACGAGCAGTACTTC.

The chain recombines TRBV19 with TRBJ2-1; the match to TRBD1 covers 8 bases. Germline-derived CDR1 and CDR2 are LNHDA and SQIVND (reference sequence). The ends lost 10 bases at V and 8 bases at J; junction bases unmatched: 16. CDR3 length equals 15 residues. The CDR3 reads CATTPGQVVSYEQFF. The DNA for the CDR3 is TGTGCCACCACCCCGGGACAGGTCGTTTCCTATGAGCAGTTCTTC. The full variable domain, its missing parts supplied by reference TRBV19 and TRBJ2-1, is DGGITQSPKYLFRKEGQNVTLSCEQNLNHDAMYWYRQDPGQGLRLIYYSQIVNDFQKGDIAEGYSVSREKKESFPLTVTSAQKNPTAFYLCATTPGQVVSYEQFFGPGTRLTVL.